This is a list of T cell receptor beta chains from one sample in a study of cytomegalovirus exposure and HLA in healthy donors. Generated by immunoSEQ multiplex PCR, the TCRdb table keeps only in-frame clones and is missing some. This table has approximately 190,000 clones, around 84% appearing once. The sequenced sample consisted of PBMCs. Receptor source: a woman aged 50 to 60 in good health and CMV-seropositive. Each CDR3 is given without its conserved first and last residue.

J | V | CDR3
TRBJ2-7 | TRBV4-2 | ASSQEGPWAYEQY
TRBJ2-7 | TRBV28 | ASSSGTLYEQY
TRBJ2-7 | TRBV7-8 | ASSLNRELGYEQY
TRBJ1-4 | TRBV5-6 | ASSLEGALNEKLF
TRBJ2-1 | TRBV7-3 | ASSPSGTSGSNEQF
TRBJ2-7 | TRBV6-6 | ASNPEGTGDEQY
TRBJ2-1 | TRBV9 | ASSAREEHNNEQF
TRBJ1-6 | TRBV27 | ASSFERASSPLH
TRBJ2-1 | TRBV5-4 | ASSFGDRDGEQF
TRBJ2-5 | TRBV15 | ATSRDRGQETQY
TRBJ2-1 | TRBV15 | ATSWGLYNEQF
TRBJ1-1 | TRBV19 | ASSGGGGPEAF
TRBJ2-6 | TRBV5-1 | ASSLQDRGTGANVLT
TRBJ2-3 | TRBV7-2 | ASSFDLAADTQY
TRBJ2-7 | TRBV7-6 | ASSSVAGFEQY
TRBJ2-3 | TRBV7-3 | ASSLSGQGAVYGTDTQY
TRBJ2-7 | TRBV18 | ASAGTSDYEQY
TRBJ1-4 | TRBV9 | ASSGSSGFTNEKLF
TRBJ2-7 | TRBV27 | ASSKTPGQFYEQY
TRBJ1-3 | TRBV19 | ASSRQGISGNTIY
TRBJ2-2 | TRBV14 | ASSQDWDIATGELF
TRBJ2-7 | TRBV5-1 | ASSWTSGLGEQY
TRBJ1-6 | TRBV27 | ASSPTLGLSNSPLH
TRBJ2-6 | TRBV30 | AWSVIEASSGANVLT
TRBJ2-1 | TRBV7-2 | ASSLGGTGGLEQF
TRBJ1-3 | TRBV6-5 | ASRPQTSGNTIY